This T cell receptor (beta chain) was identified in a study of blood T cells in healthy people across ages. Then a second PCR, running about 7 to 11 cycles, was carried out with a sample-barcoded 5' primer and a J-beta primer mix. The authors tagged each cDNA molecule using a template-switch adaptor with 12 random nucleotides. One entry per CDR3 protein, called by TCRdb with MiXCR from the 5' RACE reads. This table holds 700,000 or so distinct CDR3 sequences, about 20% found once. This clonotype was seen a handful of times. Its antigen is currently unknown. Samples had at least 6 million PBMCs isolated from them. The trim removed 10 bases at V and 0 bases at J, leaving 12 bases unmatched. Germline loops: CDR1 SGHTA, CDR2 FQGNSA. The CDR3 is 17 amino acids. General study results and limits: Because sorting was not performed, PBMCs prevented conclusive naive versus antigen-experienced comparison.

The chain couples TRBV7-2 to TRBJ2-6; 7 bases fit TRBD1. The sequenced sample was blood. The sequence derives from a man in his sixties or seventies in good health. The DNA for the CDR3 is TGTGCCATACCCACAAGGACAGGTACCTCTGGGGCCAACGTCCTGACTTTC. It translates to CAIPTRTGTSGANVLTF.